This TCR beta chain emerged from a study of tumor and adjacent non-tumor tissue in lung cancer. Study-wide context: On average, productive TCRbeta reads reached about 4.17 million per sample.

Whole-study findings and limits: Tumor tissue had significantly higher TCR diversity than normal lung. Patients with more diverse tumor TCRs had worse survival.

A remark on this clonotype: The antigen remains unidentified. Compared with germline, one end of the junction differs, possibly owing to a read error.

The template was RNA from unsorted bulk tissue. Donors were chemotherapy-naive, newly diagnosed lung cancer surgical patients in China, August–late 2014. The library came from three nested PCR rounds adapted from ARM-PCR protocols. TCRdb re-called the multiplex PCR reads through MiXCR, storing one row per CDR3 protein. Of 100,000 to 150,000 distinct CDR3 sequences in the sample, about 66% are singletons; the top ten hold over 10%. The sequencing sample was made of lung tumor tissue. This TCR was sampled from a man in his thirties or forties with non-small cell lung cancer.

CDR3 DNA sequence: TGTGTCAGCAGTGAACAGGGCAACCCTATAGGTACGCAGTATTTT. It is translated as CVSSEQGNPIGTQYF. The chain uses TRBV12-3 or TRBV12-4 and TRBJ2-3; possible D gene TRBD1, 6 bases. This CDR3 is built from 15 residues.